One TCR beta chain is described in this entry. The data derive from a study of identical twins. Template switching added a universal primer binding site, and final cDNA carried unique molecular identifiers. TCRdb reanalysed the 5' RACE reads using MiXCR and keeps one entry per CDR3 protein. The sample consists of over 550,000 distinct CDR3 sequences, under 8.5% of them appearing once. Trimming removed 0 bases from V and 1 base from J, with 12 bases in between. Germline CDR1 SGHDT, CDR2 YYEEEE. This CDR3 comprises 16 residues. This same sample was also part of a study on yellow fever vaccine responses in identical twins.

The source of this sequence is a woman aged 18-29 years in good health. This sequence joins TRBV5-6 and TRBJ2-3, with D tentatively TRBD1 (6 bases). The sequenced material came from PBMCs. CDR3 DNA sequence: TGTGCCAGCAGCTTGGCCCAGGGGTGGGGCACAGATACGCAGTATTTT. It codes for CASSLAQGWGTDTQYF.